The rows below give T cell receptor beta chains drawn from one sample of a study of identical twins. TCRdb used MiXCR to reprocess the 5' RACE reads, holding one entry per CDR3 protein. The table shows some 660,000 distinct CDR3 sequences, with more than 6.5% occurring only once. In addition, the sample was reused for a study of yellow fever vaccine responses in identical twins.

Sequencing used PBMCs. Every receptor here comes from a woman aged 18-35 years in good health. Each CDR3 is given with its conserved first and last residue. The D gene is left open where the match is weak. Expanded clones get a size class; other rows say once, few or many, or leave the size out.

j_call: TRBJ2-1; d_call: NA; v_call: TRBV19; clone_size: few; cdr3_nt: TGTGCCAGTAGTAAGTCCCCGTCAGAGCAGTTCTTC; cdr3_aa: CASSKSPSEQFF
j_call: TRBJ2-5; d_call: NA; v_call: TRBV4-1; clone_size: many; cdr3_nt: TGCGCCAGCAGCCGTCTAGCTCTTCAAGAGACCCAGTACTTC; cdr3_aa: CASSRLALQETQYF
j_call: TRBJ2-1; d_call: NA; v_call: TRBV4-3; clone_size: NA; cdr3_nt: TGCGCCAGCAGCCAAGATTCGACAGCAAATGAGCAGTTCTTC; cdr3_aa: CASSQDSTANEQFF
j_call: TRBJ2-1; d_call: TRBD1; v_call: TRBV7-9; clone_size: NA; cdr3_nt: TGTGCCAGCAGCCGGACAGGGGGCTTGGGGAATGAGCAGTTCTTC; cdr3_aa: CASSRTGGLGNEQFF
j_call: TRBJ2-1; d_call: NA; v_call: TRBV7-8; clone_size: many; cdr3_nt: TGTGCCAGCAGCTTTACTAGGGGCAATGAGCAGTTCTTC; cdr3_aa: CASSFTRGNEQFF
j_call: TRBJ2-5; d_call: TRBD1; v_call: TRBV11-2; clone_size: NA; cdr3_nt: TGTGCCAGCAGGGGACAGGGGAGAGAGACCCAGTACTTC; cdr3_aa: CASRGQGRETQYF
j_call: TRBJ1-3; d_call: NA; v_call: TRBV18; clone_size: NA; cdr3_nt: TGTGCCAGCTCAGAGACCGGGGGCAACTCTGGAAACACCATATATTTT; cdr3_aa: CASSETGGNSGNTIYF
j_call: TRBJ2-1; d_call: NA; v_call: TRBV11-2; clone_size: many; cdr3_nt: TGTGCCAGCAGTTTAGAGCGATACAATGAGCAGTTCTTC; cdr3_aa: CASSLERYNEQFF
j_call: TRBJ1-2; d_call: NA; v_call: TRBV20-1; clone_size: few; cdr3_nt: TGCAGTGCCTCGGGCGAATACTATGGCTACACCTTC; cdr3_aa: CSASGEYYGYTF
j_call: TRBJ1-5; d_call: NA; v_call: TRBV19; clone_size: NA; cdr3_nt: TGTGCCAGTAGTACAGGGGACCGATTACCCCAGCATTTT; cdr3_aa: CASSTGDRLPQHF
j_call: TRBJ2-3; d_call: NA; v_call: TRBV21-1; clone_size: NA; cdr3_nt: TGTGCCAGCAGCAGGTCTCGAAGCAGGGTGATTAGTGTTCTGTTCCCCTCCACCACAGATACGCAGTATTTT; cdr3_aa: CASSRSRSRVISVLFPSTTDTQYF
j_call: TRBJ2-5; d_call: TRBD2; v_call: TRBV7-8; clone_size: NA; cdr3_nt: TGTGCCAGCAGCTCCACGGGACTAGCGGAAGAGACCCAGTACTTC; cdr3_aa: CASSSTGLAEETQYF
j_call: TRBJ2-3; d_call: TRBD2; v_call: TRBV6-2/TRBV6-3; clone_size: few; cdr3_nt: TGTGCCAGCAGTTACTCGGGACTAGCGGGAGCTACGCAGTATTTT; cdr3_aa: CASSYSGLAGATQYF
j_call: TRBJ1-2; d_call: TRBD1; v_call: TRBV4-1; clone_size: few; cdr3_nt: TGCGCCAGCAGCCAAGCGGGCACAGGGGTTATCGAGTACACCTTC; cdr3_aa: CASSQAGTGVIEYTF
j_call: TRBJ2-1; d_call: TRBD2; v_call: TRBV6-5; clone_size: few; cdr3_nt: TGTGCCAGCAGTTACTCGAGCAGCGGGAGTACTGAGCAGTTCTTC; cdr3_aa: CASSYSSSGSTEQFF
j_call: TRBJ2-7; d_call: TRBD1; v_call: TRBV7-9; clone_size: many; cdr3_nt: TGTGCCAGCAGCGGGGACAGTTTGACCACCTACGAGCAGTACTTC; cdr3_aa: CASSGDSLTTYEQYF
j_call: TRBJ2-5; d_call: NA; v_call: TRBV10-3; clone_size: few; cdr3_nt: TGTGCCATCAGTGAGCTGCAAGGGACCGAGACCCAGTACTTC; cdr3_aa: CAISELQGTETQYF
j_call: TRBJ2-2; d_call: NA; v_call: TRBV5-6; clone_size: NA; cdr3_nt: TGTGCCAGCAGCTTAGGGCACACAGCCACCGGAGAGCTGTTTTTT; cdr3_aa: CASSLGHTATGELFF
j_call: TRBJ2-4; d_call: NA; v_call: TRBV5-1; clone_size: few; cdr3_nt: TGCGCCAGCAGCCTCTCGACTCAAAACATTCAGTACTTC; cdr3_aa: CASSLSTQNIQYF
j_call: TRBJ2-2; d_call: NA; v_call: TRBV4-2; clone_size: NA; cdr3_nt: TGTGCCAGCAGCTCTGCCGGGGCGAACACCGGGGAGCTGTTTTTT; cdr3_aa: CASSSAGANTGELFF
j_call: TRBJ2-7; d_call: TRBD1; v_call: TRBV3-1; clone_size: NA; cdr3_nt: TGTGCCAGCAGCCCTGGGGACAGGGTCCACGAGCAGTACTTC; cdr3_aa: CASSPGDRVHEQYF
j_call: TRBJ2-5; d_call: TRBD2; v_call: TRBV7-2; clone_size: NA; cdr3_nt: TGTGCCAGCAGACAGACCGGGACTAGTTCTTCGGAGACCCAGTACTTC; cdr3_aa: CASRQTGTSSSETQYF
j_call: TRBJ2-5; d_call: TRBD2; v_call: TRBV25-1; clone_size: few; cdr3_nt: TGTGCCAGCAGTGAATGGGGTGCGCGGGGGTTCCAAGAGACCCAGTACTTC; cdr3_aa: CASSEWGARGFQETQYF
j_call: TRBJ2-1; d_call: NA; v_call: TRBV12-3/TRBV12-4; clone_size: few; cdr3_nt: TGTGCCAGCAGCCTAGACGTGGGGGATATCTCGAGGAGCTCCTACAATGAGCAGTTCTTC; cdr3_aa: CASSLDVGDISRSSYNEQFF
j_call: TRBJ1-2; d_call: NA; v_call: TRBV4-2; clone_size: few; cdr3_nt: TGTGCCAGCAGAGGGGCGACGGGAGCTAACTATGGCTACACCTTC; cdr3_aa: CASRGATGANYGYTF
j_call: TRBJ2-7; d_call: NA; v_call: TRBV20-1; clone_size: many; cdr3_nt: TGCAGTGCTATGCGAGGGGTTTCCTACGAGCAGTACTTC; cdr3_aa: CSAMRGVSYEQYF
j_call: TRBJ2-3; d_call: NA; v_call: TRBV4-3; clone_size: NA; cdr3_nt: TGCGCCAGCAGCCAGCGAGGGAGTGGAGATACGCAGTATTTT; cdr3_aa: CASSQRGSGDTQYF
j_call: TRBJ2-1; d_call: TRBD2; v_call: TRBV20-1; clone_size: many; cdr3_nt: TGCAGTGCTCACATTCGGGGGGTAAGCGAGAATGAGCAGTTCTTC; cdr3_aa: CSAHIRGVSENEQFF
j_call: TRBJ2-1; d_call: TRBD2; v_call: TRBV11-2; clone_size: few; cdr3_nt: TGTGCCAGCAGCCTGAGCTTAGCGGGAGTCTACAATGAGCAGTTCTTC; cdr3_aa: CASSLSLAGVYNEQFF
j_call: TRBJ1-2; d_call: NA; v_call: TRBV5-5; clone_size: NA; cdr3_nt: TGTGCCAGCAGCCCAGACAGGTCCCGTCTCGCCGCGGGCGGCTACACCTTC; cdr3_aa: CASSPDRSRLAAGGYTF
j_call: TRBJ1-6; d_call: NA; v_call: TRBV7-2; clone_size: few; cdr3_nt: TGTGCCAGCAACCCGGCAGGGGATAATTCACCCCTCCACTTT; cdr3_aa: CASNPAGDNSPLHF
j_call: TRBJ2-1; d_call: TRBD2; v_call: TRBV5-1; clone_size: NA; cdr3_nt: TGCGCCAGCCAAGGGACTAGCGGACCCTACAATGAGCAGTTCTTC; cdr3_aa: CASQGTSGPYNEQFF
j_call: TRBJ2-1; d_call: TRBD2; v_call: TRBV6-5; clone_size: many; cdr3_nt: TGTGCCAGCAGTTACTCGCTTGGACTAGCTTCTAGTGAGCAGTTCTTC; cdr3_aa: CASSYSLGLASSEQFF
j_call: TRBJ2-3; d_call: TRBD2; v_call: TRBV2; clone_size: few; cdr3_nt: TGTGCCAGCAGCCCGGGGAGCGGGGGTTCCACAGATACGCAGTATTTT; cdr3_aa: CASSPGSGGSTDTQYF
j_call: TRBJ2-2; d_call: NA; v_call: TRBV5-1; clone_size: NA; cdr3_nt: TGCGCCAGCATGGGGACCTCGAACACCGGGGAGCTGTTTTTT; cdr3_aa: CASMGTSNTGELFF